The source of this T cell receptor (beta chain) is a study of blood T cells in healthy people across ages. Donors each provided roughly 11 milliliters of peripheral blood. Primed by a sample-barcoded 5' primer and a J-beta primer mix, a second PCR proceeded for 7 to 11 cycles. TCRdb re-derived calls from the 5' RACE reads in MiXCR, one entry per CDR3 protein. The sample consists of 1,300,000 or so distinct CDR3 sequences, around 59% of them appearing once. The ends were cut back, 0 bases at V and 7 bases at J, with 16 bases in the middle. In germline, CDR1 is DFQATT, CDR2 SNEGSKA (reference sequence). CDR3 size: 15 residues.

The chain uses TRBV20-1 and TRBJ1-5, with unresolved D. The sequence came from a man between 18 and 29 years old in good health. The sample consisted of blood. CDR3 amino acids: CSARDEGLLGQPQHF. The DNA for the CDR3 is TGCAGTGCTAGAGACGAGGGCCTCCTCGGGCAGCCCCAGCATTTT.